The 9 T cell receptor beta chains listed next were all sequenced from one sample in a study of CXCR3-negative and CXCR3-positive naive CD8 T cells. Study-level results: TRB CDR3s of CXCR3-positive naive cells were more hydrophobic than those of CXCR3-negative naive cells.

The study made its TRB cDNA libraries by 5' RACE, adding UMI labels. For each CDR3 protein, TCRdb gives one entry from its re-call of the 5' RACE reads, without DNA. This repertoire includes 85,000 to 90,000 distinct CDR3 sequences. Their antigen targets remain unknown. Source material: naive CXCR3+ CD8+ T cells from blood. This sample's subset: CD45RO-CCR7+CD27+CD95- naive CD8+ T cells expressing CXCR3 (TNR3+). Receptor source: a human donor in good health. Some clones in this sample may be carry-over from other donors' samples.

This chain joins TRBV29-1 and TRBJ2-5; TCRdb's D call, TRBD1, is unchecked because there is no DNA. This CDR3 is built from 14 residues. Germline V gene data show CDR1 as SQVTM and CDR2 as ANQGSEA. The chain's CDR3 is CSVERDSREETQYF.

The chain employs TRBV2 and TRBJ1-3; TCRdb gives TRBD1 as the D gene, but with no DNA this cannot be confirmed. The CDR3 runs to 13 residues. The V gene's germline CDR1 is SNHLY and CDR2 FYNNEI. The chain's CDR3 is CARWTGDGNTIYF.

The rearrangement joins TRBV7-8 to TRBJ1-2; TCRdb's D gene call, TRBD1, goes unchecked for lack of DNA. This CDR3 is 14 amino acids long. CDR1 and CDR2 (germline): SGHVS, FQNEAQ. The CDR3 region is CASSSGTGIYGYTF.

The chain uses TRBV5-1 and TRBJ2-5; TCRdb outputs TRBD1, but without DNA this stays unchecked. This CDR3 has 12 amino acids. In germline, CDR1 is SGHRS, CDR2 YFSETQ. This CDR3 is CARPQGVETQYF.

The chain combines TRBV20-1 with TRBJ2-7; the D gene TCRdb calls, TRBD2, cannot be checked with no DNA. Germline V CDR1 and CDR2: DFQATT, SNEGSKA (reference sequence). The CDR3 is 12 amino acids. CDR3 sequence: CSGRPRSYEQYF.

The chain links TRBV2 to TRBJ1-5; with no DNA, the TCRdb D assignment of TRBD1 cannot be verified. The CDR3 sequence is 15 residues long. Looked up from germline, CDR1 is SNHLY and CDR2 is FYNNEI. CDR3 in amino acids: CASSAGTGGSQPQHF.

The rearrangement uses TRBV28 and TRBJ2-7; with no DNA, the TCRdb D assignment of TRBD1 cannot be verified. The V gene's germline CDR1 is MDHEN and CDR2 SYDVKM. The CDR3 spans 14 residues. The CDR3 spells CASRRPGTGYEQYF.

The chain joins TRBV7-2 to TRBJ2-1. Germline assignment: CDR1 SGHTA and CDR2 FQGNSA. The CDR3 is 15 residues long. The CDR3 region is CASSLVAEPYNEQFF. The full variable domain, completed using reference TRBV7-2 and TRBJ2-1, is GAGVSQSPSNKVTEKGKDVELRCDPISGHTALYWYRQSLGQGLEFLIYFQGNSAPDKSGLPSDRFSAERTGGSVSTLTIQRTQQEDSAVYLCASSLVAEPYNEQFFGPGTRLTVL.

This chain connects TRBV28 to TRBJ2-2; TCRdb's D call, TRBD2, is unchecked because there is no DNA. CDR1 and CDR2 (germline): MDHEN, SYDVKM. The CDR3 spans 14 residues. The CDR3 sequence: CASSSRDSGGELFF. Using reference TRBV28 and TRBJ2-2 for the parts outside the CDR3, the full variable domain is DVKVTQSSRYLVKRTGEKVFLECVQDMDHENMFWYRQDPGLGLRLIYFSYDVKMKEKGDIPEGYSVSREKKERFSLILESASTNQTSMYLCASSSRDSGGELFFGEGSRLTVL.